This is a list of T cell receptor beta chains from one sample in a study of T cell repertoires in cytomegalovirus infection. TCRdb passed the reads through MiXCR, listing each CDR3 protein once. The sample has 370,000 or so distinct CDR3 sequences; roughly 34% are singletons. These receptors are not linked to any known antigen. This specimen was cultured PBMCs, taken from culture after CMV antigen stimulation. The receptors here all came from a human donor in good health (CMV status not recorded). Some clones in this sample may be carry-over from other donors' samples. Each CDR3 is given with its conserved first and last residue. The order of the fields is J gene, V gene, clone size, D gene, CDR3 protein, CDR3 DNA. A D gene is named only where the DNA matches it firmly. For some rows the clone size is stated as once, few or many, or as a class when expanded; others skip it.

>TRBJ2-1|TRBV12-3/TRBV12-4|NA|TRBD2
CASSLGGRASDEQFF
TGTGCCAGCAGTTTGGGAGGGAGGGCCAGCGATGAGCAGTTCTTC
>TRBJ1-4|TRBV28|NA|NA
CASSLRQYPIRELFF
TGTGCCAGCAGCCTGAGACAGTACCCTATTAGAGAACTGTTTTTT
>TRBJ2-7|TRBV4-1|NA|NA
CASSQEPGLPFPEQYF
TGCGCCAGCAGCCAAGAGCCGGGACTTCCCTTCCCCGAGCAGTACTTC
>TRBJ1-1|TRBV12-3/TRBV12-4|NA|NA
CASSLAQGRAEAFF
TGTGCCAGCAGTTTAGCACAGGGACGCGCTGAAGCTTTCTTT
>TRBJ2-3|TRBV4-2|NA|TRBD2
CASSQEGRGAGTDTQYF
TGTGCCAGCAGCCAAGAAGGGAGGGGCGCGGGCACAGATACGCAGTATTTT
>TRBJ2-1|TRBV6-2/TRBV6-3|NA|NA
CASSPDYSDEQFF
TGTGCCAGCAGTCCGGACTATTCCGATGAGCAGTTCTTC
>TRBJ1-2|TRBV12-5|few|NA
CASAAGRNGYTF
TGTGCTAGTGCGGCGGGTCGTAATGGCTACACCTTC
>TRBJ2-3|TRBV20-1|once|TRBD2
CSARVGGRGTDTQYF
TGCAGTGCTAGAGTGGGAGGGCGGGGCACAGATACGCAGTATTTT
>TRBJ1-5|TRBV6-2/TRBV6-3|NA|NA
CASSYGEWRNQPQHF
TGTGCCAGCAGTTACGGCGAATGGCGCAATCAGCCCCAGCATTTT
>TRBJ1-5|TRBV7-6|few|TRBD1
CASSFSDRGQPQHF
TGTGCCAGCAGCTTTTCGGACAGGGGTCAGCCCCAGCATTTT
>TRBJ1-2|TRBV14|NA|NA
CASSQDQLQYGYTF
TGTGCCAGCAGCCAAGACCAGTTACAGTATGGCTACACCTTC
>TRBJ2-7|TRBV7-2|many|TRBD2
CASSSTSGSGEQYF
TGTGCCAGCAGCTCGACTAGCGGGAGCGGTGAGCAGTACTTC
>TRBJ1-1|TRBV6-5|NA|NA
CASSYSNLGGTEAFF
TGTGCCAGCAGTTACTCGAATCTGGGGGGCACTGAAGCTTTCTTT
>TRBJ2-1|TRBV19|few|TRBD2
CASSIVRLAGAYNEQFF
TGTGCCAGTAGTATAGTTAGACTAGCGGGCGCCTACAATGAGCAGTTCTTC
>TRBJ2-2|TRBV27|NA|TRBD2
CASSLEAGGTNTGELFF
TGTGCCAGCAGTTTAGAGGCGGGAGGCACGAACACCGGGGAGCTGTTTTTT
>TRBJ1-2|TRBV6-1|many|TRBD1
CASSFAQGANYGYTF
TGTGCCAGCAGTTTCGCACAGGGGGCGAACTATGGCTACACCTTC
>TRBJ1-5|TRBV30|NA|NA
CAWSTRDQPQHF
TGTGCCTGGAGTACGAGGGATCAGCCCCAGCATTTT
>TRBJ2-3|TRBV6-1|many|TRBD2
CASTSSGAFTDTQYF
TGTGCCAGCACCTCTAGCGGAGCCTTCACAGATACGCAGTATTTT
>TRBJ2-3|TRBV12-3/TRBV12-4|NA|TRBD2
CASKPGGRDTQNF
TGTGCCAGCAAGCCCGGCGGGAGAGATACGCAGAATTTT
>TRBJ2-7|TRBV7-2|many|NA
CASSLARGSVHEQYF
TGTGCCAGCAGCTTAGCCCGGGGGTCGGTCCACGAGCAGTACTTC
>TRBJ2-1|TRBV7-8|few|TRBD2
CASSFLAGGHNNEQFF
TGTGCCAGCAGCTTTTTAGCGGGAGGCCACAACAATGAGCAGTTCTTC
>TRBJ1-2|TRBV5-1|NA|NA
CASRTSRALNYGYTF
TGCGCCAGCAGGACCTCCCGGGCCCTAAACTATGGCTACACCTTC
>TRBJ1-2|TRBV6-1|NA|TRBD1
CASSEEEGGAGGYTF
TGTGCCAGCAGTGAAGAAGAAGGGGGCGCGGGTGGCTACACCTTC
>TRBJ2-3|TRBV18|NA|TRBD2
CASSTGLADTDTQYF
TGTGCCAGCTCCACGGGACTAGCGGACACAGATACGCAGTATTTT
>TRBJ2-4|TRBV7-2|NA|NA
CASSLGSLNGNIQYF
TGTGCCAGCAGCTTAGGGTCTCTGAATGGAAACATTCAGTACTTC
>TRBJ1-2|TRBV7-9|few|NA
CASSLTEGAHGYTF
TGTGCCAGCAGCTTAACGGAAGGGGCTCATGGCTACACCTTC
>TRBJ2-5|TRBV7-2|many|NA
CASSLQRNQETQYF
TGTGCCAGCAGCTTACAACGGAACCAAGAGACCCAGTACTTC
>TRBJ2-1|TRBV7-2|NA|NA
CASSNQFF
TGTGCCAGCAGCAACCAGTTCTTC